This T cell receptor beta chain was found in a study of blood T cell repertoires in COVID-19. The overall study: Researchers got acute and convalescent COVID-19 samples from the United States, Italy and Spain. T cells, B-cell-depleted T cells, or PBMCs supplied cDNA or gDNA.

With 0 bases clipped from V and 6 bases from J, the junction kept 5 bases outside the gene matches. The germline V gene has CDR1 GTSNPN and CDR2 SVGIG (reference sequence). This CDR3 comprises 15 residues. Methods used by the authors: It was from reference gene primer amplification that nucleated cell counts were estimated. Clones were read by immunoSEQ multiplex PCR, and TCRdb kept only the in-frame ones, dropping some. V and J calls and clone size are copied from that table; D and trimming were computed from the DNA. The sample comprises some 85,000 clones, roughly 80% of which are singletons, and over 15% rests with the top ten.

The J gene is TRBJ1-4, the V gene TRBV30, with 9 nucleotides matching TRBD1. The sequence derives from a woman over 75 with acute or convalescent COVID-19. Sequencing was carried out using peripheral blood. CDR3: CAWSVMGQGHEKLFF. The CDR3 coding sequence is TGTGCCTGGAGTGTAATGGGACAGGGCCATGAAAAACTGTTTTTT.